This TCR beta chain was documented in a study of T cells expressing NK-cell markers. Study observations and caveats: Expanded clones of NKG2C+ T cells had an unclear HCMV specificity. The CD3+CD56-NKG2C+ fraction of a handful of donors was also led by these clonotypes. Of the CD8+ T cells in roughly 6 donors, 1.0-7.0% belonged to dominant NKG2C+ clonotypes.

About this clonotype itself: Its antigen remains unidentified.

TCRdb re-called the 5' RACE reads, yielding one record per CDR3 amino acid sequence without DNA. This sample's clone table lists tens of thousands of distinct CDR3 sequences. Sequencing input: blood T cells: a sorted CD56 or NKG2C T cell subset, CD4+ or CD8+ T cells, or bulk PBMC T cells (not recorded which). This sequence was found in a woman aged 18 to 75 in good health.

The CDR3 region is CASSWYDTEAFF. V and J are TRBV12-3 or TRBV12-4 and TRBJ1-1. CDR3 size: 12 residues.